This TCR beta chain was obtained from a study of blood T cell repertoires in COVID-19. About the study: T cells, B-cell-depleted T cells, or PBMCs provided the cDNA or gDNA that served as material.

The junction had 9 bases not matched to a gene; V was cut back by 4 bases and J by 4 bases. This CDR3 contains 16 residues. Germline CDR1 reads LGHDT; CDR2 reads YNNKEL (reference sequence). In the source study's methods: Counts of nucleated cells, estimated from reference gene primer amplification, were obtained. Profiled with immunoSEQ multiplex PCR; TCRdb holds only in-frame clones, not every one. Clone size and V and J calls were adopted from that table, with D and trimming inferred from the DNA. The sample shows about 160,000 clones, approximately 95% of them seen only once. The specimen was peripheral blood. This rearrangement joins TRBV3-1 (or the pseudogene TRBV3-2) to TRBJ2-7; 11 bases fit TRBD1. This TCR was recovered from a woman in her forties or fifties with acute or convalescent COVID-19. This CDR3 reads CASSPNPDRGHYEQYF. CDR3 bases: TGTGCCAGCAGCCCCAACCCGGACAGGGGGCATTACGAGCAGTACTTC.